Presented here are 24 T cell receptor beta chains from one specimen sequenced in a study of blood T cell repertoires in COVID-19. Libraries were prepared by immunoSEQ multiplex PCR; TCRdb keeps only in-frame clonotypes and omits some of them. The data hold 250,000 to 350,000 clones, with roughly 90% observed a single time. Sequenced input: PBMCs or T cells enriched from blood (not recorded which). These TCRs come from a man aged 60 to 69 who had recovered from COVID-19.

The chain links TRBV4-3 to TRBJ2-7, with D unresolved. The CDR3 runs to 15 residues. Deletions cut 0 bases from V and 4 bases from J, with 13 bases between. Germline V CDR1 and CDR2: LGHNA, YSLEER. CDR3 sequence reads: CASSQEAPRPYEQYF. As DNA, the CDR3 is TGCGCCAGCAGCCAAGAGGCACCTAGACCTTACGAGCAGTACTTC.

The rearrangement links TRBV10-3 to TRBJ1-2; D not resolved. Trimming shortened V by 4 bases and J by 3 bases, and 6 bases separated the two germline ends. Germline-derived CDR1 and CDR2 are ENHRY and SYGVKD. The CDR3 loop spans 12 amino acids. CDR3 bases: TGTGCCATCAGTGTCGGGGACTATGGCTACACCTTC. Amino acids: CAISVGDYGYTF.

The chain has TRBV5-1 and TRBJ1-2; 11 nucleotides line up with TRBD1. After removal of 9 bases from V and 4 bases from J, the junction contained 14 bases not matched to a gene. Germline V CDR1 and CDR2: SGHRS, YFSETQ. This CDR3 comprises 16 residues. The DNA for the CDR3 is TGCGCCACCGGAGACGGACAGGGGGCGCTTGGCTATGGCTACACCTTC. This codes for CATGDGQGALGYGYTF.

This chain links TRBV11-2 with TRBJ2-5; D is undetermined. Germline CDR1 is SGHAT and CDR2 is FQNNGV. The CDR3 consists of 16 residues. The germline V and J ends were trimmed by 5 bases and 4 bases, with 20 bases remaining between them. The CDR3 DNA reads TGTGCCAGCAGCCCCCCCAACCACCATTCAGGAGAGACCCAGTACTTC. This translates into CASSPPNHHSGETQYF.

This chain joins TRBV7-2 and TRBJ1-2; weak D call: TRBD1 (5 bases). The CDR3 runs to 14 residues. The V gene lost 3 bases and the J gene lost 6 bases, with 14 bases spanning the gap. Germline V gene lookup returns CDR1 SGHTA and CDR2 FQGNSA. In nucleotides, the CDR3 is TGTGCCAGCAGCTTTTTCCAGGGTTCGCATGGCTACACCTTC. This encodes CASSFFQGSHGYTF. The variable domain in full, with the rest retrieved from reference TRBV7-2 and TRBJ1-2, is GAGVSQSPSNKVTEKGKDVELRCDPISGHTALYWYRQSLGQGLEFLIYFQGNSAPDKSGLPSDRFSAERTGGSVSTLTIQRTQQEDSAVYLCASSFFQGSHGYTFGSGTRLTVV.

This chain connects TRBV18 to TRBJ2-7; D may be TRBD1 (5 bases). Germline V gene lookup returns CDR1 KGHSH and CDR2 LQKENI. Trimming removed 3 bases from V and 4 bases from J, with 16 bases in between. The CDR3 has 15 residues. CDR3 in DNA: TGTGCCAGCTCACCCGGAAAAGGGGATTCGTACGAGCAGTACTTC. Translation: CASSPGKGDSYEQYF. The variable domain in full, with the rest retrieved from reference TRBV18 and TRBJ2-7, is NAGVMQNPRHLVRRRGQEARLRCSPMKGHSHVYWYRQLPEEGLKFMVYLQKENIIDESGMPKERFSAEFPKEGPSILRIQQVVRGDSAAYFCASSPGKGDSYEQYFGPGTRLTVT.

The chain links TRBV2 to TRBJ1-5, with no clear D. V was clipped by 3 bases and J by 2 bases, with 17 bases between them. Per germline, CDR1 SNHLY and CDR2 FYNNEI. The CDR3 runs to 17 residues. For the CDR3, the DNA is TGTGCCAGCAGTGACACTGAAGAAAATCAGGGCAATCAGCCCCAGCATTTT. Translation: CASSDTEENQGNQPQHF. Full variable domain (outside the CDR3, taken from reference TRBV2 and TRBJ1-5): EPEVTQTPSHQVTQMGQEVILRCVPISNHLYFYWYRQILGQKVEFLVSFYNNEISEKSEIFDDQFSVERPDGSNFTLKIRSTKLEDSAMYFCASSDTEENQGNQPQHFGDGTRLSIL.

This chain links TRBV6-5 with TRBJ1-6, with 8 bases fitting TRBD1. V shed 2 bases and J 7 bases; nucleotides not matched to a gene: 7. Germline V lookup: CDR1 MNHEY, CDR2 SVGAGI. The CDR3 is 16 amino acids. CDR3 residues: CASSYAIQGGNSPLHF. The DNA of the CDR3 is TGTGCCAGCAGTTACGCCATACAGGGGGGAAATTCACCCCTCCACTTT.

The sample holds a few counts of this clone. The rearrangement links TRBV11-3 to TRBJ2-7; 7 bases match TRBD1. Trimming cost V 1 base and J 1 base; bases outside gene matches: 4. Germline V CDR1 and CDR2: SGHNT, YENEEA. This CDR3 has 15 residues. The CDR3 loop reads CASSLGTGGSYEQYF. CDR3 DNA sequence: TGTGCCAGCAGCTTAGGGACAGGTGGATCCTACGAGCAGTACTTC. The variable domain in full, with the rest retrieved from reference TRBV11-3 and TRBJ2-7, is EAGVVQSPRYKIIEKKQPVAFWCNPISGHNTLYWYLQNLGQGPELLIRYENEEAVDDSQLPKDRFSAERLKGVDSTLKIQPAELGDSAVYLCASSLGTGGSYEQYFGPGTRLTVT.

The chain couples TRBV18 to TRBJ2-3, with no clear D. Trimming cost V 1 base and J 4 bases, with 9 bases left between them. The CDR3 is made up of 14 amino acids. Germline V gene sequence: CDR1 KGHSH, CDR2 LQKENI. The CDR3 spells CASSPLLVSDTQYF. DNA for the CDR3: TGTGCCAGCTCACCACTCCTAGTGTCAGATACGCAGTATTTT.

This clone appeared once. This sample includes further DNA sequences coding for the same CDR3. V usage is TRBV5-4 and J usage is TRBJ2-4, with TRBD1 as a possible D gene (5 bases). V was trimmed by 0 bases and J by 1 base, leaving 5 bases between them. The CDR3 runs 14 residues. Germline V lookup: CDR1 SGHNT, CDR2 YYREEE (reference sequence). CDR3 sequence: CASSLAGAKNIQYF. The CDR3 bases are TGTGCCAGCAGCTTGGCAGGGGCCAAAAACATTCAGTACTTC.

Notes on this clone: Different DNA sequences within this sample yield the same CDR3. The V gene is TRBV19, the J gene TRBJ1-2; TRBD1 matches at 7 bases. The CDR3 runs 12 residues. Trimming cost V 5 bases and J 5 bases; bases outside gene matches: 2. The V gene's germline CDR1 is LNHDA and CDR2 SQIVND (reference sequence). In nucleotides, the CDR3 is TGTGCCAGTAGTGACAGGGATTATGGCTACACCTTC. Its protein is CASSDRDYGYTF.

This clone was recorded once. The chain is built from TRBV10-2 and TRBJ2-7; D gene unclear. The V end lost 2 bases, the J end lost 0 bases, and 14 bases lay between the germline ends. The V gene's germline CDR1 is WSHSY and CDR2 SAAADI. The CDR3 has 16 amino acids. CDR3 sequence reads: CASSEIPSASSYEQYF. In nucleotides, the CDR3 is TGCGCCAGCAGTGAGATCCCCAGCGCGAGCTCCTACGAGCAGTACTTC.

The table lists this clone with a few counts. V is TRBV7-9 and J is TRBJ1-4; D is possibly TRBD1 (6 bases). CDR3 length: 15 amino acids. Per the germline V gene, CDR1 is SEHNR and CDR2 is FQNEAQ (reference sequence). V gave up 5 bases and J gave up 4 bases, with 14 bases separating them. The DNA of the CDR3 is TGTGCCAGCAGCCCCCAGGGGAGAATTAATGAAAAACTGTTTTTT. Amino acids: CASSPQGRINEKLFF.

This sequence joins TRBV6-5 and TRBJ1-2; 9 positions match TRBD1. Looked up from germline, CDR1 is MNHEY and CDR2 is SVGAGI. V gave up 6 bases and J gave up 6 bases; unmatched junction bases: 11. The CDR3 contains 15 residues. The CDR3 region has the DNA TGTGCCAGCAGACCCACCGGACAGGGGAGGAATGGCTACACCTTC. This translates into CASRPTGQGRNGYTF.

The chain's CDR3 is CASSRQANTEAFF. The CDR3 coding sequence is TGTGCCAGCAGTAGACAGGCGAACACTGAAGCTTTCTTT. V is TRBV6-5 and J is TRBJ1-1, with D tentatively TRBD1 (6 bases). The germline V gene encodes CDR1 MNHEY and CDR2 SVGAGI. V lost 5 bases, J lost 1 base, and 8 bases lay in between. The CDR3 has 13 residues.

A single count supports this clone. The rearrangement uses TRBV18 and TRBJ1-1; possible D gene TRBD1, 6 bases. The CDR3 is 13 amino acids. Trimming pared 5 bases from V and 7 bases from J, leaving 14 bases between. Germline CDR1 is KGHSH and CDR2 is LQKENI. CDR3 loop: CASSALQGIEAFF. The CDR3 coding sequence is TGTGCCAGCTCAGCCCTACAGGGCATTGAAGCTTTCTTT.

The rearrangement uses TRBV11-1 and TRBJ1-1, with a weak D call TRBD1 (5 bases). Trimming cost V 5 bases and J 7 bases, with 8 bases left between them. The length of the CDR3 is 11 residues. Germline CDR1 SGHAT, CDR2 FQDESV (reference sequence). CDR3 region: CASSQRGEAFF. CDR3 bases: TGTGCCAGCAGCCAAAGGGGTGAAGCTTTCTTT.

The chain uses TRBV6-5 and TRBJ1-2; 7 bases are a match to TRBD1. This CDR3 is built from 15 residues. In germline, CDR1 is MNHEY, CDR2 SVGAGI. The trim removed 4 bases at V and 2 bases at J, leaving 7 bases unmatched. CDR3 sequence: CASSFSQGGNYGYTF. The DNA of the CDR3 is TGTGCCAGCAGTTTCTCTCAGGGGGGCAACTATGGCTACACCTTC.

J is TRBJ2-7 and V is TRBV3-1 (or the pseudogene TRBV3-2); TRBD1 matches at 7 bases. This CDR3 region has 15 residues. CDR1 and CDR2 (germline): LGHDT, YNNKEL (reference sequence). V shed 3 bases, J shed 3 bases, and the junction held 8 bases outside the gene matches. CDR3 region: CASSHDRDSHYEQYF. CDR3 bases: TGTGCCAGCAGCCATGACCGGGACAGCCACTACGAGCAGTACTTC.

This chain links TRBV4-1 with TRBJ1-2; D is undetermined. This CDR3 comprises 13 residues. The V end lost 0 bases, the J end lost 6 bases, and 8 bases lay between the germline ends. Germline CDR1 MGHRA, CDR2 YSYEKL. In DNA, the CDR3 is TGCGCCAGCAGCCAAGATCCGGGGAATGGCTACACCTTC. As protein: CASSQDPGNGYTF.

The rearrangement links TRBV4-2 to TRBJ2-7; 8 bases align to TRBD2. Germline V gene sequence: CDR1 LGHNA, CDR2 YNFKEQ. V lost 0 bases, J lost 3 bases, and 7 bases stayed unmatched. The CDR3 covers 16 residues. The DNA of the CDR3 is TGTGCCAGCAGCCAAGAAGCGGGACTAGTAGGCTACGAGCAGTACTTC. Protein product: CASSQEAGLVGYEQYF.

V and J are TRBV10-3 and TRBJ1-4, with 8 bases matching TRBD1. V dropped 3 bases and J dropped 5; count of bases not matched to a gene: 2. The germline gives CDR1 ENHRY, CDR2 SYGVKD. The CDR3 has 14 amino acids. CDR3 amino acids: CAISDRGLNEKLFF. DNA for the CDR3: TGTGCCATCAGTGACAGGGGGCTGAATGAAAAACTGTTTTTT.

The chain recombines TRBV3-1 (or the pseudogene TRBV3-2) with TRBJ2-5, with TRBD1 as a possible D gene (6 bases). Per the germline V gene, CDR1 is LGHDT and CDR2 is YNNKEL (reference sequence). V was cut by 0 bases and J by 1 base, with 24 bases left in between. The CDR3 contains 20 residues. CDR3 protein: CASSQDWGFQGSLLQETQYF. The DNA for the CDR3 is TGTGCCAGCAGCCAAGATTGGGGGTTTCAGGGGAGCTTGCTCCAAGAGACCCAGTACTTC.